This entry features one T cell receptor (beta chain) sequence. What it binds is not known. TCRdb processed the 5' RACE reads anew with MiXCR; each CDR3 protein has one entry. Here the sample spans about 340,000 distinct CDR3 sequences, 8% to 10% being singletons. This sample is drawn from a study of T cells after yellow fever vaccination. For the study at large: Preparation used SMART-Seq v4 Ultra Low Input for the low-cell-number fractions. Study-level results: Weaker in magnitude, the secondary response showed a faster peak on day 5 versus 15.

The receptor comes from a man between 18 and 35 years old who received the YFV17D yellow fever vaccine. Source: PBMCs, taken on the day of the first yellow fever vaccination.

Here the CDR3 reads CASSDGQVSQHF. In DNA form, the CDR3 reads TGTGCCAGCAGTGACGGACAAGTGTCCCAGCATTTT. The rearrangement uses TRBV11-2 and TRBJ1-5; D might be TRBD1 (5 bases). Germline values: CDR1 SGHAT, CDR2 FQNNGV. CDR3 length: 12 amino acids. V was pared by 6 bases and J by 11 bases, with 14 bases between. The variable domain in full, with the rest retrieved from reference TRBV11-2 and TRBJ1-5, is EAGVAQSPRYKIIEKRQSVAFWCNPISGHATLYWYQQILGQGPKLLIQFQNNGVVDDSQLPKDRFSAERLKGVDSTLKIQPAKLEDSAVYLCASSDGQVSQHFGDGTRLSIL.